One sample yielded the 10 T cell receptor beta chains listed below, sequenced in a study of shared clonotypes between healthy human individuals. The repertoire was sequenced with immunoSEQ multiplex PCR; TCRdb's copy has only in-frame clones and lacks some. The sample carries just over 2,000,000 clones, about 95% recorded once. CD8 cells regarded as naive lacked CD45RO, were positively chosen for CCR7, and omitted terminally differentiated effector memory CD45RA+ cells. The sample consisted of naive CD8+ T cells sorted from blood. The receptors were gathered from a man between 18 and 29 years old in good health.

This sequence joins TRBV4-1 and TRBJ2-3, with D maybe TRBD2 (5 bases). CDR1 is MGHRA and CDR2 is YSYEKL in the germline V gene. The CDR3 consists of 16 residues. Trimming took 5 bases from V and 2 from J, leaving 17 bases between them. The CDR3 region is CASSAQFLAATDTQYF. The CDR3 nucleotides read TGCGCCAGCAGCGCTCAATTCCTAGCTGCCACAGATACGCAGTATTTT.

The chain carries TRBV19 and TRBJ2-7; D gene ambiguous. Trimming removed 3 bases from V and 0 bases from J, with 6 bases in between. The CDR3 extends over 13 amino acids. CDR1 is LNHDA, CDR2 SQIVND, per germline (reference sequence). The CDR3 protein is CASSITYSYEQYF. The CDR3 DNA reads as TGTGCCAGTAGTATTACCTACTCCTACGAGCAGTACTTC.

This chain uses TRBV23-1 with TRBJ1-1; tentatively, D is TRBD1 (6 bases). TRBV23-1 falls under the ORF class, with uncertain function. The CDR3 length is 13 residues. Trimming removed 2 bases at V and 7 bases at J, with 11 bases between. This chain's CDR3 is CASSQRGFREAFF. CDR3 bases: TGCGCCAGCAGTCAAAGGGGGTTTCGTGAAGCTTTCTTT.

V is TRBV27 and J is TRBJ1-1; D gene unclear. Germline V gene lookup returns CDR1 MNHEY and CDR2 SMNVEV (reference sequence). Trimming shortened V by 3 bases and J by 6 bases, and 11 bases separated the two germline ends. CDR3 length: 13 amino acids. The CDR3 sequence is CASSFGSRPEAFF. The CDR3 DNA sequence: TGTGCCAGCAGTTTTGGGTCCAGGCCTGAAGCTTTCTTT.

On this clone itself: At the DNA level, this CDR3 is encoded by other sequences in the same sample as well. J is TRBJ2-7 and V is TRBV18; D gene uncertain. CDR1 is KGHSH and CDR2 is LQKENI in the germline V gene. This CDR3 contains 13 residues. V was pared by 0 bases and J by 3 bases, with 6 bases between. The CDR3 coding sequence is TGTGCCAGCTCACCACCGGAGAGCTACGAGCAGTACTTC. It is translated as CASSPPESYEQYF. Full variable domain (remainder filled in from reference TRBV18 and TRBJ2-7): NAGVMQNPRHLVRRRGQEARLRCSPMKGHSHVYWYRQLPEEGLKFMVYLQKENIIDESGMPKERFSAEFPKEGPSILRIQQVVRGDSAAYFCASSPPESYEQYFGPGTRLTVT.

This chain joins TRBV28 and TRBJ2-5; D is unclear. The J call may be incorrect, as the DNA end agrees better with TRBJ2-7. The germline gives CDR1 MDHEN, CDR2 SYDVKM. CDR3 length equals 14 residues. The CDR3 DNA follows: TGTGCCAGCAGTTTAAGGACGCGAACCTACGAGCAGTACTTC. Translated, it gives CASSLRTRTYEQYF.

CDR3 sequence reads: CASSSDLLAGSIDTQYF. DNA for the CDR3: TGTGCCAGCAGCTCCGACCTACTAGCGGGATCTATCGATACGCAGTATTTT. This rearrangement joins TRBV7-9 to TRBJ2-3; 10 bases align to TRBD2. The V gene end was trimmed by 4 bases and the J gene end by 6 bases; junction bases not matched to a gene: 13. Per the germline V gene, CDR1 is SEHNR and CDR2 is FQNEAQ (reference sequence). The CDR3 extends over 17 amino acids.

J is TRBJ2-3 and V is TRBV30; D uncertain. This CDR3 is 15 amino acids long. V shed 2 bases and J shed 0 bases, with 12 bases lying between them. Germline V gene data show CDR1 as GTSNPN and CDR2 as SVGIG (reference sequence). The CDR3 reads CAWSNRVSSTDTQYF. CDR3 nucleotides: TGTGCCTGGAGTAACAGAGTTTCTAGCACAGATACGCAGTATTTT.

The chain carries TRBV10-1 and TRBJ2-3; 8 positions match TRBD2. The CDR3 has 15 residues. Germline assignment: CDR1 WNHNN and CDR2 SYGVQD (reference sequence). V shed 4 bases and J 4 bases; nucleotides not matched to a gene: 7. DNA for the CDR3: TGCGCCAGCAGTGCCCTAGCGGGTGCTCCAGATACGCAGTATTTT. Amino acid sequence: CASSALAGAPDTQYF.

The chain joins TRBV9 to TRBJ2-7; D is unclear. Germline lookup yields CDR1 SGDLS and CDR2 YYNGEE. Trimming removed 4 bases from V and 4 bases from J, with 18 bases in between. The length of the CDR3 is 15 residues. The CDR3 loop reads CASSPNPSGVYEQYF. CDR3 nucleotides: TGTGCCAGCAGCCCAAATCCCTCAGGAGTATACGAGCAGTACTTC.